Sequencing of this T cell receptor (beta chain) was carried out in a study of T cell changes during pregnancy in multiple sclerosis. Looked up from germline, CDR1 is MNHNS and CDR2 is SASEGT. Trimming took 7 bases from V and 2 from J, leaving 11 bases between them. The CDR3 runs to 13 residues. This table comes from immunoSEQ multiplex PCR, and its TCRdb copy is limited to in-frame clones, with some not included. Seen here are 28,000 or so clones, almost 90% observed once, and the top ten hold roughly 0.72%. The rearrangement joins TRBV6-1 to TRBJ1-1; no clear D. The TCR sequence derives from a female donor in good health, enrolled as a control in a pregnancy study. This specimen consisted of CD4+ T cells from peripheral blood mononuclear cells, obtained in the first trimester of pregnancy. In DNA, the CDR3 is TGTGCCAGCAACTACCTAGGCAACACTGAAGCTTTCTTT. Translating gives CASNYLGNTEAFF.